Sequencing of this T cell receptor (beta chain) was carried out in a study of blood T cell repertoires in COVID-19 (dated by TCRdb to 2019 to 2021). Some background on the complete study: The collaborator samples originated in the United States, Italy and Spain and spanned the acute and convalescent phases of COVID-19. The material from the prospective study consisted of cDNA or gDNA derived from T cells, B-cell-depleted T cells, or PBMCs. Subjects who had been exposed to COVID-19, were actively infected with it, or had recovered from it provided the deeply sampled blood TCRbeta repertoires that made up the dataset. The repertoires were released in a freely available public database meant as a resource for research on the immune response to SARS-CoV-2. The samples were drawn from two sources: the first 160 participants of the ongoing ImmuneRACE study, and over 950 subjects contributed by 6 global collaborators. The sample metadata nearly always contained a de-identified subject ID, COVID-19 status, age in years and sex. Where available, HLA class I and class II types were taken from metadata supplied by the sample provider and were not determined by assay-based typing.

A second Seattle source provided samples from volunteer blood donors who had recovered from COVID-19. Each collaborating institution followed its own protocols to collect whole blood in K2EDTA tubes. For TCRbeta analysis, collaborators shipped samples as frozen whole blood, isolated PBMCs, or DNA extracted from either of those sample types. What the study reported, not specific to this receptor: How much clinical and demographic metadata was included differed by source and by participant, and the metadata was provided uncurated.

The cysteine opens and the phenylalanine closes a CDR3 of 15 amino acids. Only CDR3 DNA is held: 45 bases, read in frame from base 1. From a lookup of the germline V gene, CDR1 and CDR2 are SGHDT and YYEEEE. V trim: 3 bases; J trim: 4 bases; unmatched bases: 10. As for this clone: The specificity of this receptor is unknown. Within one base of it there is no much larger clone, and no base qualities were kept.

TCRbeta CDR3 regions were amplified from genomic DNA using the immunoSEQ Assay, a bias-controlled multiplex PCR. The study's own analysis went as follows. The number of nucleated cells in each sample was estimated from the amplification of reference gene primers within the assay. To quantify the absolute abundance of each unique TCRbeta CDR3 rearrangement, sequence reads were collapsed and filtered. Productive Simpson clonality was computed per sample as the square root of Simpson's diversity index over productive rearrangements. Entries here come from immuneACCESS through TCRdb and include only in-frame sequences with V and J called. Some clones fail to appear in such tables; in the studies checked, an unresolved V gene covers under half of the shortfall, and the cause of the remainder is unknown. The DNA was the basis for D and trimming; V, J and clone size are from that table. This sample is represented by roughly 260,000 clones; approximately 86% of them were singletons. In total, the top ten clones hold over 7.5% of the sample.

This clonotype originated in a middle-aged man who had recovered from COVID-19. Sequencing was carried out using peripheral blood. Recombination joined TRBV5-6 with TRBJ2-7, and TRBD1 matches 7 of the central bases. The CDR3 in this case is CASSYQGGRAYEQYF. The DNA sequence reads TGTGCCAGCAGCTACCAAGGGGGCCGGGCGTACGAGCAGTACTTC.